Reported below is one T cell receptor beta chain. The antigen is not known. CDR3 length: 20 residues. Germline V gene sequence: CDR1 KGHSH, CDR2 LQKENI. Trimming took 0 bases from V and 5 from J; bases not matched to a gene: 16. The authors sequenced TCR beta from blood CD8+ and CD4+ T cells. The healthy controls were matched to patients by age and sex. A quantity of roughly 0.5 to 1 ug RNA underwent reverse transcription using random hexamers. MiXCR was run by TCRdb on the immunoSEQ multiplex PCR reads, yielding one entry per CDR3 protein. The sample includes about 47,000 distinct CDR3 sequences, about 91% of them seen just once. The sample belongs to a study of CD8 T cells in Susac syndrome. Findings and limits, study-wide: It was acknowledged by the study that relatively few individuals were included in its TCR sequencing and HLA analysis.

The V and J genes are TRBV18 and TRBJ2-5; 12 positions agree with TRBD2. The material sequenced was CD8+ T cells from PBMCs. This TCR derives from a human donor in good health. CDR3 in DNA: TGTGCCAGCTCACCACCGCCCGGGACTAGCGGGCACCCAGGGCAGGAGACCCAGTACTTC. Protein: CASSPPPGTSGHPGQETQYF.